This T cell receptor beta chain was found in a study of blood T cell repertoires in COVID-19. Authors' data handling: Reference gene primer amplification gave estimated nucleated cell counts. TCRdb's copy holds only in-frame clones and misses some; the assay was immunoSEQ multiplex PCR. The V and J calls and clone size are taken from that table; D and trimming were inferred from the DNA. The table records approximately 34,000 clones, 80% of them present only once. The source is a woman between 65 and 79 years old with acute or convalescent COVID-19. The sample was peripheral blood.

CDR3 sequence reads: CSVYNSNTEAFF. CDR3 nucleotide sequence: TGCAGCGTTTATAATTCCAACACTGAAGCTTTCTTT. This chain connects TRBV29-1 to TRBJ1-1, with unresolved D. Per germline, CDR1 SQVTM and CDR2 ANQGSEA. The CDR3 consists of 12 residues. V lost 5 bases and J lost 2, with 9 bases in between.